A single sample gave rise to the 29 T cell receptor beta chains below, sequenced in a study of identifying expanded T cells in peripheral blood. Repertoires were generated with immunoSEQ multiplex PCR, while TCRdb's copy carries only in-frame clones and drops some. The sample has roughly 86,000 clones; approximately 84% are singletons. The sequencing input was blood. The receptors shown here come from a person between 18 and 75 years old in good health.

CDR3 in DNA: TGTGCCAGCAGCAATAAGCACTCTGGAAACACCATATATTTT. Encoded protein: CASSNKHSGNTIYF. V gene TRBV21-1 combines with J gene TRBJ1-3. TRBV21-1 is flagged as a pseudogene. This CDR3 is 14 amino acids long.

This clone was recorded only once. The V and J genes are TRBV4-3 and TRBJ1-2; D remains unclear. Germline V CDR1 and CDR2: LGHNA, YSLEER. This CDR3 comprises 13 residues. V was cut by 1 base and J by 4 bases, with 7 bases left in between. CDR3 amino acids: CASSQGSGYGYTF. The CDR3 nucleotides are TGCGCCAGCAGCCAAGGGTCGGGCTATGGCTACACCTTC.

The chain has TRBV5-4 and TRBJ1-6; 9 bases align to TRBD1. CDR1 and CDR2 from the germline V gene are SGHNT and YYREEE (reference sequence). The V and J ends lost 4 bases and 7 bases, in that order; junction bases with no gene match: 9. The CDR3 runs to 16 residues. CDR3 nucleotides: TGTGCCAGCAGCGTCCGGGACAGGGTTAAGAATTCACCCCTCCACTTT. Its translation: CASSVRDRVKNSPLHF. Drawing the rest from reference TRBV5-4 and TRBJ1-6, the complete variable domain is ETGVTQSPTHLIKTRGQQVTLRCSSQSGHNTVSWYQQALGQGPQFIFQYYREEENGRGNFPPRFSGLQFPNYSSELNVNALELDDSALYLCASSVRDRVKNSPLHFGNGTRLTVT.

V and J are TRBV19 and TRBJ2-5; 7 nucleotides align to TRBD1. V shed 4 bases and J 5 bases; nucleotides not matched to a gene: 16. Germline-derived CDR1 and CDR2 are LNHDA and SQIVND (reference sequence). The CDR3 spans 17 residues. CDR3 bases: TGTGCCAGTAGTAGTCTATCGAGGGGGCGTCCGGAGGAGACCCAGTACTTC. Amino acid sequence: CASSSLSRGRPEETQYF.

The V and J genes are TRBV5-1 and TRBJ2-1, with 7 positions matching TRBD1. J was trimmed by 4 bases and V by 4 bases; bases with no gene match: 11. The CDR3 runs to 16 residues. CDR1 and CDR2 (germline): SGHRS, YFSETQ. CDR3 region: CASSLAEGAGYNEQFF. Written as DNA, the CDR3 is TGCGCCAGCAGCCTGGCCGAGGGGGCCGGGTACAATGAGCAGTTCTTC.

This clone was recorded only once. This chain uses TRBV7-2 with TRBJ1-5; D gene unclear. This CDR3 is 15 amino acids long. V dropped 4 bases and J dropped 3 bases, with 13 bases sitting between them. Germline lookup yields CDR1 SGHTA and CDR2 FQGNSA. The CDR3 bases are TGTGCCAGCAGCTGGAACACAGTGTACAATCAGCCCCAGCATTTT. Residues: CASSWNTVYNQPQHF.

The rearrangement uses TRBV7-8 and TRBJ1-2; 8 bases are shared with TRBD1. V was clipped by 6 bases and J by 6 bases; unmatched bases: 18. The length of the CDR3 is 17 residues. Germline V gene data show CDR1 as SGHVS and CDR2 as FQNEAQ. DNA for the CDR3: TGTGCCAGCAGTGCCAAGGCAGGGGGCGCGGGGGTAAATGGCTACACCTTC. Protein product: CASSAKAGGAGVNGYTF.

The rearrangement joins TRBV4-3 to TRBJ1-1; D remains unclear. This CDR3 is 15 amino acids long. The ends were cut back, 0 bases at V and 4 bases at J, with 12 bases in the middle. Germline V gene sequence: CDR1 LGHNA, CDR2 YSLEER. In DNA, the CDR3 is TGCGCCAGCAGCCAAGATATTGCCGCGGGCACTGAAGCTTTCTTT. Translating gives CASSQDIAAGTEAFF.

The chain employs TRBV5-8 and TRBJ2-2; 9 bases line up with TRBD2. CDR1 is SGHTS and CDR2 is YDEGEE in the germline V gene. After removal of 4 bases from V and 3 bases from J, the junction contained 13 bases not matched to a gene. The CDR3 length is 18 residues. CDR3 sequence (DNA): TGTGCCAGCAGCCGCGTCCCTAGTAGCGGGGGCCACACCGGGGAGCTGTTTTTT. Translating it yields CASSRVPSSGGHTGELFF.

This rearrangement joins TRBV7-6 to TRBJ2-3; TRBD1 is a possible D gene (6 bases). This CDR3 is built from 17 residues. Germline V gene sequence: CDR1 SGHVS, CDR2 FNYEAQ. Trimming removed 2 bases at V and 2 bases at J, with 17 bases between. CDR3 coding DNA: TGTGCCAGCAGCTTATCCTCGGGACATTCTACCACAGATACGCAGTATTTT. It specifies CASSLSSGHSTTDTQYF.

The V gene is TRBV9, the J gene TRBJ2-1; 7 bases match TRBD2. Trimming took 4 bases from V and 7 from J; bases not matched to a gene: 5. The germline gives CDR1 SGDLS, CDR2 YYNGEE. The CDR3 runs 13 residues. For the CDR3, the DNA is TGTGCCAGCAGCCCGGGGGGTCCTAATGAGCAGTTCTTC. This gives the protein CASSPGGPNEQFF.

The chain links TRBV7-8 to TRBJ2-7; D not resolved. Trimming stripped 1 base from V and 5 bases from J, with 15 bases between. Germline V gene data show CDR1 as SGHVS and CDR2 as FQNEAQ. This CDR3 comprises 15 residues. The CDR3 coding sequence is TGTGCCAGCAGCTTAGAGGTCTACTCGAACCACGAGCAGTACTTC. Amino acid sequence: CASSLEVYSNHEQYF.

CDR3: CASSLAGQGTNEKLFF. CDR3 in DNA: TGTGCCAGCAGCTTAGCGGGACAGGGCACTAATGAAAAACTGTTTTTT. The chain is built from TRBV7-9 and TRBJ1-4, with 9 bases identical to TRBD1. V shed 0 bases, J shed 2 bases, and the junction held 1 base outside the gene matches. Germline assignment: CDR1 SEHNR and CDR2 FQNEAQ (reference sequence). The length of the CDR3 is 16 residues.

This chain connects TRBV7-2 to TRBJ1-3; no clear D. The CDR3 is 14 residues long. Germline CDR1 reads SGHTA; CDR2 reads FQGNSA. Trimming cost V 5 bases and J 8 bases, with 16 bases left between them. The DNA for the CDR3 is TGTGCCAGCAGCGAAAATTCCGGCCGGCACACCATATATTTT. Its translation: CASSENSGRHTIYF.

This clone occurred a few times. The chain is built from TRBV7-9 and TRBJ2-5, with TRBD1 matching 7 bases. With V trimmed by 6 bases and J by 5 bases, 12 bases remained unmatched. CDR1 is SEHNR, CDR2 FQNEAQ, per germline (reference sequence). The CDR3 has 15 amino acids. The CDR3 sequence: CASSPGDRVGETQYF. For the CDR3, the DNA is TGTGCCAGCAGTCCGGGTGACAGGGTCGGGGAGACCCAGTACTTC.

This chain uses TRBV12-5 with TRBJ2-1; D is unclear. V lost 4 bases and J 10 bases, leaving 5 bases between the germline ends. Germline values: CDR1 LGHNT, CDR2 FRNRAP. This CDR3 comprises 10 residues. This CDR3 reads CASGSGEQFF. The DNA for the CDR3 is TGTGCTAGTGGTTCGGGCGAGCAGTTCTTC.

This chain's CDR3 is CASSPLAMAVVATNEKLFF. The CDR3 DNA follows: TGTGCCAGCAGCCCTCTGGCGATGGCCGTCGTTGCAACTAATGAAAAACTGTTTTTT. The chain combines TRBV7-9 with TRBJ1-4; D unclear. The germline gives CDR1 SEHNR, CDR2 FQNEAQ (reference sequence). Trimming took off 5 bases at V and 0 bases at J, with 22 bases between the two ends. The CDR3 extends over 19 amino acids.

The chain carries TRBV27 and TRBJ2-6, with D tentatively TRBD1 (6 bases). The V and J ends lost 3 bases and 2 bases respectively, with 8 bases between them. The CDR3 length is 15 residues. The germline V gene has CDR1 MNHEY and CDR2 SMNVEV (reference sequence). The DNA of the CDR3 is TGTGCCAGCAGTTTCGGACAGCCTGGGGCCAACGTCCTGACTTTC. Its protein product is CASSFGQPGANVLTF.

The count of this clone is one. The chain combines TRBV4-3 with TRBJ2-1; 13 bases match TRBD2. The CDR3 is 15 amino acids. From germline, CDR1 is LGHNA and CDR2 YSLEER. Unmatched junction bases numbered 2, after V lost 4 bases and J lost 5 bases. As DNA, the CDR3 is TGCGCCAGCAGCCGGGGGACTAGCGGGAACAATGAGCAGTTCTTC. It is translated as CASSRGTSGNNEQFF.

This chain joins TRBV27 and TRBJ2-7; 10 positions agree with TRBD1. Germline CDR1 MNHEY, CDR2 SMNVEV (reference sequence). With 6 bases clipped from V and 6 bases from J, the junction kept 8 bases outside the gene matches. The CDR3 totals 14 residues. The CDR3 loop is CASSSQTGGREQYF. CDR3 in DNA: TGTGCCAGCAGCAGCCAGACAGGGGGCCGCGAGCAGTACTTC.

The chain uses TRBV19 and TRBJ1-5; D uncertain. V lost 4 bases and J 6 bases, leaving 7 bases between the germline ends. In germline, CDR1 is LNHDA, CDR2 SQIVND (reference sequence). This CDR3 contains 12 residues. CDR3 in DNA: TGTGCCAGTAGTAACCCGTCTCAGCCCCAGCATTTT. Protein sequence: CASSNPSQPQHF.

The CDR3 DNA follows: TGTGCCAGCAGCTTAGTGGGGGCAACTAATGAAAAACTGTTTTTT. It yields the protein CASSLVGATNEKLFF. This chain joins TRBV7-8 and TRBJ1-4; D possibly corresponds to TRBD1 (5 bases). V lost 1 base and J 0 bases, leaving 6 bases between the germline ends. CDR3 length: 15 amino acids. Germline V gene sequence: CDR1 SGHVS, CDR2 FQNEAQ.

This clone was observed once. The gene calls are TRBV10-2 and TRBJ2-7; D is perhaps TRBD1 (5 bases). The CDR3 covers 11 residues. Trimming shortened V by 10 bases and J by 3 bases, and 10 bases separated the two germline ends. Germline V lookup: CDR1 WSHSY, CDR2 SAAADI. This CDR3 reads CATTQGYEQYF. The CDR3 region has the DNA TGCGCCACCACGCAGGGCTACGAGCAGTACTTC.

V gene TRBV5-4 combines with J gene TRBJ2-1; a weak D match, TRBD1 (6 bases). CDR3 length equals 16 residues. CDR1 is SGHNT and CDR2 is YYREEE in the germline V gene (reference sequence). V dropped 4 bases and J dropped 0 bases, with 14 bases sitting between them. CDR3 protein: CASSHPGAGSYNEQFF. In nucleotides, the CDR3 is TGTGCCAGCAGCCACCCAGGGGCGGGCTCCTACAATGAGCAGTTCTTC.

The V and J genes are TRBV19 and TRBJ1-1; no clear D. The CDR3 loop spans 14 amino acids. Trimming cost V 1 base and J 8 bases, with 14 bases left between them. In germline, CDR1 is LNHDA, CDR2 SQIVND (reference sequence). Written as DNA, the CDR3 is TGTGCCAGTAGTATAGTACGCGCCCGCCCCGAAGCTTTCTTT. It specifies CASSIVRARPEAFF.

The chain employs TRBV6-6 and TRBJ1-6; 8 nucleotides match TRBD1. This CDR3 spans 14 amino acids. The trim removed 5 bases at V and 5 bases at J, leaving 2 bases unmatched. From germline, CDR1 is MNHNY and CDR2 SVGAGI (reference sequence). The CDR3 DNA follows: TGTGCCAGCAGTCGGGACAGGAATAATTCACCCCTCCACTTT. Amino acids: CASSRDRNNSPLHF.

The chain joins TRBV30 to TRBJ1-4, with 11 positions matching TRBD1. The CDR3 runs to 13 residues. With 5 bases clipped from V and 6 bases from J, the junction kept 2 bases outside the gene matches. Germline lookup yields CDR1 GTSNPN and CDR2 SVGIG (reference sequence). As DNA, the CDR3 is TGTGCCTGGGGACAGGGGGCAGATGAAAAACTGTTTTTT. Encoded protein: CAWGQGADEKLFF.

On this clone itself: One end of the junction fails to match germline, which may point to a read error. The genes are TRBV10-3 and TRBJ2-7; 9 bases fit TRBD2. Germline assignment: CDR1 ENHRY and CDR2 SYGVKD. CDR3 length equals 15 residues. CDR3 coding DNA: TGTGCCATCAGTGAGTCAACGAGGGAGCGGGGGGCCGGGGACTTC. Amino acid sequence: CAISESTRERGAGDF.

This chain uses TRBV4-3 with TRBJ1-3; 7 nucleotides align to TRBD1. This CDR3 has 17 amino acids. The J segment lost 0 bases and the V segment lost 3 bases, leaving 8 bases of the junction unmatched. CDR1 and CDR2 from the germline V gene are LGHNA and YSLEER. CDR3 amino acids: CASSHGTGVLSGNTIYF. CDR3 bases: TGCGCCAGCAGCCACGGCACAGGGGTGCTCTCTGGAAACACCATATATTTT.